This TCR beta chain was captured by sequencing in a study of blood T cell repertoires in COVID-19. Study background: From the United States, Italy and Spain came samples of acute and convalescent COVID-19. PBMCs, B-cell-depleted T cells, or T cells were the source of the cDNA or gDNA that made up the material.

Germline loops: CDR1 MNHNS, CDR2 SASEGT. The V end was cut by 2 bases, the J end by 4 bases, with 9 bases between. The CDR3 sequence is 14 residues long. This clone was seen just once. Sequencing used immunoSEQ multiplex PCR; TCRdb keeps in-frame clones, though not all of them. Here the sample spans about 140,000 clones, just under 90% being singletons. The chain combines TRBV6-1 with TRBJ1-5; possible D gene TRBD1, 6 bases. The receptor comes from an elderly woman with acute or convalescent COVID-19. Specimen: peripheral blood. The CDR3 reads CASSERQVNQPQHF. CDR3 DNA: TGTGCCAGCAGTGAAAGACAGGTTAATCAGCCCCAGCATTTT.